This entry is about one T cell receptor beta chain. The data are from a study of blood T cell repertoires in COVID-19. Profiling relied on immunoSEQ multiplex PCR, and the TCRdb table lists in-frame clones only, not all of them. The sample yields 150,000 to 190,000 clones, 85% seen once. CDR1 SQVTM and CDR2 ANQGSEA come from the germline V gene. The CDR3 length is 13 residues. V lost 6 bases and J 5 bases, leaving 13 bases between the germline ends. The sample taken for sequencing was peripheral blood. The clonotype was recovered from a woman aged 55-70 years with COVID-19, enrolled during active disease. This sequence joins TRBV29-1 and TRBJ1-4, with D perhaps TRBD1 (5 bases). CDR3 nucleotides: TGCAGCGTCCAGCCGACAGTGAATGAAAAACTGTTTTTT. This codes for CSVQPTVNEKLFF.